This entry describes one TCR beta chain. This sample also contains other DNA sequences that code for the same CDR3. This entry comes from a study of blood T cell repertoires in COVID-19. Sequencing used immunoSEQ multiplex PCR; TCRdb keeps in-frame clones, though not all of them. Among 200,000 to 250,000 clones listed, about 83% were seen once. The V end was cut by 0 bases, the J end by 3 bases, with 8 bases between. This CDR3 comprises 14 residues. Looked up from germline, CDR1 is SGHRS and CDR2 is YFSETQ. The source of this sequence is a woman aged 50 to 60 who had been exposed to COVID-19. The sequencing sample was made of PBMCs or T cells enriched from blood (not recorded which). This chain links TRBV5-1 with TRBJ2-3; no clear D. CDR3 in amino acids: CASSLAGSTDTQYF. The CDR3 region has the DNA TGCGCCAGCAGCTTGGCCGGGTCTACAGATACGCAGTATTTT.